A single sample is the source of the 25 T cell receptor beta chains below, sequenced in a study of identical twins. TCRdb redid the calling of the 5' RACE reads with MiXCR, one entry per CDR3 protein. The sample holds about 500,000 distinct CDR3 sequences, 13% to 15% seen once. These sequences were also reported in another study, on yellow fever vaccine responses in identical twins.

The sample was CD4+ T cells sorted from blood. These receptors were taken from a woman aged 18 to 35 in good health.

This clonotype has just a few counts. The chain joins TRBV4-3 to TRBJ2-7; 13 bases align to TRBD2. J lost 3 bases, V lost 2 bases, and 7 bases had no gene match. Germline V lookup: CDR1 LGHNA, CDR2 YSLEER. The CDR3 contains 17 residues. This CDR3 reads CASSQTTTSGGFYEQYF. The CDR3 DNA reads TGCGCCAGCAGCCAAACGACGACTAGCGGGGGGTTCTACGAGCAGTACTTC.

This chain joins TRBV11-2 and TRBJ2-7, with 10 bases identical to TRBD1. Germline V gene sequence: CDR1 SGHAT, CDR2 FQNNGV. The V gene end was trimmed by 1 base and the J gene end by 2 bases; junction bases not matched to a gene: 11. The CDR3 is made up of 18 amino acids. DNA for the CDR3: TGTGCCAGCAGCTTAGTGGAATCGGGACAGGGGATAACCTACGAGCAGTACTTC. Translating it yields CASSLVESGQGITYEQYF.

Many counts were recorded for this clonotype. The rearrangement links TRBV12-3 or TRBV12-4 to TRBJ2-7; D remains ambiguous. V gave up 3 bases and J gave up 9 bases, with 12 bases separating them. The CDR3 sequence is 12 residues long. CDR3 amino acids: CASSLVTELQYF. CDR3 in DNA: TGTGCCAGCAGTTTGGTCACAGAGCTGCAGTACTTC.

The chain joins TRBV6-6 to TRBJ2-1; D is undetermined. Trimming left V 5 bases short and J 6 bases short, with 11 bases between. This CDR3 spans 13 amino acids. The germline V gene has CDR1 MNHNY and CDR2 SVGAGI (reference sequence). The CDR3 DNA is TGTGCCAGCAGTACCTTAGACGGCAATGAGCAGTTCTTC. It encodes CASSTLDGNEQFF.

This chain connects TRBV28 to TRBJ2-5; TRBD1 matches at 9 bases. The length of the CDR3 is 15 residues. The V segment lost 3 bases and the J segment 5 bases; nucleotides outside the gene matches: 7. Germline lookup yields CDR1 MDHEN and CDR2 SYDVKM. The CDR3 DNA is TGTGCCAGCAGTTTTAGACAGGGGGTAACGGAGACCCAGTACTTC. It translates to CASSFRQGVTETQYF.

This chain uses TRBV4-2 with TRBJ2-7; D may be TRBD1 (5 bases). V lost 4 bases, J lost 2 bases, and 21 bases lay in between. CDR3 length equals 17 residues. The V gene's germline CDR1 is LGHNA and CDR2 YNFKEQ. This CDR3 reads CASSPPRRQGGTYEQYF. The CDR3 DNA reads as TGTGCCAGCAGCCCCCCCCGTCGCCAGGGCGGAACCTACGAGCAGTACTTC.

This clonotype came up once. CDR3 sequence: CASSEMAGGYNEQFF. CDR3 coding DNA: TGTGCCAGCAGTGAGATGGCGGGGGGATACAATGAGCAGTTCTTC. V and J are TRBV2 and TRBJ2-1, with 8 bases that match TRBD2. The trim removed 3 bases at V and 4 bases at J, leaving 5 bases unmatched. There are 15 residues in the CDR3. Germline CDR1 is SNHLY and CDR2 is FYNNEI.

This clonotype was seen many times. The chain uses TRBV5-1 and TRBJ1-5; weak D call: TRBD1 (6 bases). Germline CDR1 SGHRS, CDR2 YFSETQ. The CDR3 contains 15 residues. Trimming pared 0 bases from V and 7 bases from J, leaving 14 bases between. This CDR3 is CASSLGWGRGQPQHF. The CDR3 DNA follows: TGCGCCAGCAGCTTGGGTTGGGGGCGAGGGCAGCCCCAGCATTTT.

The chain couples TRBV29-1 to TRBJ2-7; D may be TRBD1 or TRBD2 (7 bases each). CDR3 length: 16 amino acids. The V gene's germline CDR1 is SQVTM and CDR2 ANQGSEA. V gave up 6 bases and J gave up 2 bases, with 23 bases separating them. In DNA form, the CDR3 reads TGCAGCGTCCCCGGGAGGAGTAAAGGGGGCCCCTACGAGCAGTACTTC. Protein sequence: CSVPGRSKGGPYEQYF.

This chain links TRBV13 with TRBJ1-2; unclear D gene. In germline, CDR1 is PRHDT, CDR2 FYEKMQ (reference sequence). This CDR3 has 12 amino acids. Trimming removed 5 bases at V and 7 bases at J, with 11 bases between. CDR3 loop: CASSPAGGGYTF. The CDR3 DNA sequence: TGTGCCAGCAGCCCAGCCGGCGGTGGCTACACCTTC.

The DNA for the CDR3 is TGTGCCATCAGTGAGTCGGGCGCGGGAGGCTACGAGCAGTACTTC. Its translation is CAISESGAGGYEQYF. This rearrangement joins TRBV10-3 to TRBJ2-7; 8 bases line up with TRBD2. The CDR3 runs to 15 residues. The V and J ends lost 0 bases and 3 bases, in that order; junction bases with no gene match: 4. CDR1 and CDR2 from the germline V gene are ENHRY and SYGVKD.

The chain joins TRBV19 to TRBJ2-4, with D possibly being TRBD2 (6 bases). The germline V gene encodes CDR1 LNHDA and CDR2 SQIVND (reference sequence). This CDR3 region has 18 residues. V lost 9 bases to trimming and J lost 0 bases, with 24 bases between them. CDR3 nucleotide sequence: TGTGCCAGCAATCGGAGGGCGAAAACCAATTTAGCCAAAAACATTCAGTACTTC. Translated, it gives CASNRRAKTNLAKNIQYF.

This chain links TRBV29-1 with TRBJ2-7; 7 bases agree with TRBD2. The J segment lost 2 bases and the V segment lost 4 bases, leaving 11 bases of the junction unmatched. CDR3 length: 15 amino acids. Germline assignment: CDR1 SQVTM and CDR2 ANQGSEA. CDR3 sequence: CSVGGGAGNTYEQYF. The CDR3, as DNA: TGCAGCGTTGGGGGGGGTGCAGGAAACACCTACGAGCAGTACTTC.

This clonotype was seen a few times. The chain uses TRBV7-2 and TRBJ2-7, with D hard to call. Trimming stripped 1 base from V and 5 bases from J, with 6 bases between. Germline lookup yields CDR1 SGHTA and CDR2 FQGNSA. The CDR3 loop spans 12 amino acids. As DNA, the CDR3 is TGTGCCAGCAGCTTAGAAGTAGACGAGCAGTACTTC. It yields the protein CASSLEVDEQYF.

This clonotype was counted between two and nine times. The rearrangement uses TRBV14 and TRBJ1-2; D possibly corresponds to TRBD1 (5 bases). The germline V gene has CDR1 SGHDN and CDR2 FVKESK. The CDR3 contains 13 residues. The V and J ends lost 2 bases and 9 bases respectively, with 13 bases between them. The CDR3 protein is CASSQSGTGRYTF. DNA for the CDR3: TGTGCCAGCAGCCAATCGGGGACCGGGCGCTACACCTTC.

The chain employs TRBV7-2 and TRBJ2-7; D is perhaps TRBD2 (5 bases). In germline, CDR1 is SGHTA, CDR2 FQGNSA. CDR3 size: 15 residues. Deletions cut 5 bases from V and 1 base from J, with 15 bases between. The CDR3 DNA reads TGTGCCAGCAGCCTCCAGGAGGTCAGATCCTACGAGCAGTACTTC. Translated: CASSLQEVRSYEQYF. The full variable domain, in which reference TRBV7-2 and TRBJ2-7 provide the parts outside the CDR3, is GAGVSQSPSNKVTEKGKDVELRCDPISGHTALYWYRQSLGQGLEFLIYFQGNSAPDKSGLPSDRFSAERTGGSVSTLTIQRTQQEDSAVYLCASSLQEVRSYEQYFGPGTRLTVT.

This clonotype was detected many times. This sequence joins TRBV7-2 and TRBJ2-1; D call uncertain. The V and J ends lost 3 bases and 1 base respectively, with 7 bases between them. The CDR3 totals 14 residues. Germline V gene data show CDR1 as SGHTA and CDR2 as FQGNSA. The CDR3 region is CASSLAMSYNEQFF. Here the CDR3 DNA reads TGTGCCAGCAGCTTGGCGATGTCCTACAATGAGCAGTTCTTC. Looking up the rest from reference TRBV7-2 and TRBJ2-1 gives the full variable domain: GAGVSQSPSNKVTEKGKDVELRCDPISGHTALYWYRQSLGQGLEFLIYFQGNSAPDKSGLPSDRFSAERTGGSVSTLTIQRTQQEDSAVYLCASSLAMSYNEQFFGPGTRLTVL.

The chain couples TRBV3-1 to TRBJ1-1; tentatively, D is TRBD1 (5 bases). Per germline, CDR1 LGHDT and CDR2 YNNKEL (reference sequence). The CDR3 has 15 amino acids. The ends were cut back, 1 base at V and 1 base at J, with 10 bases in the middle. The CDR3 region has the DNA TGTGCCAGCAGCCAAGTTAGGGGTAAGAACACTGAAGCTTTCTTT. It translates to CASSQVRGKNTEAFF.

The chain recombines TRBV6-1 with TRBJ2-7; tentatively, D is TRBD1 (5 bases). Germline V lookup: CDR1 MNHNS, CDR2 SASEGT. The CDR3 totals 14 residues. Trimming left V 7 bases short and J 2 bases short, with 15 bases between. CDR3 loop: CASTLARDTYEQYF. CDR3 in DNA: TGTGCCAGCACCCTGGCCAGGGATACCTACGAGCAGTACTTC.

Worth noting for this clonotype: A junction boundary mismatches the germline segment, possibly from a read error. This chain joins TRBV11-2 and TRBJ2-5; TRBD2 agrees at 9 bases. Germline loops: CDR1 SGHAT, CDR2 FQNNGV. The CDR3 consists of 15 residues. CDR3 nucleotides: TGTGCCAGTAGCTTAGATGGTAGCGGGAGTGAGACCCAGTACTTC. It translates to CASSLDGSGSETQYF.

The chain couples TRBV19 to TRBJ2-1, with 7 bases that match TRBD1. V lost 3 bases to trimming and J lost 2 bases; unmatched junction nucleotides: 7. Germline lookup yields CDR1 LNHDA and CDR2 SQIVND (reference sequence). The length of the CDR3 is 16 residues. The CDR3 spells CASSMGTGDAYNEQFF. The CDR3, as DNA: TGTGCCAGTAGTATGGGAACAGGGGATGCCTACAATGAGCAGTTCTTC.

The chain has TRBV20-1 and TRBJ2-7, with 10 positions matching TRBD1. The CDR3 is made up of 15 amino acids. V shed 0 bases and J 3 bases; nucleotides not matched to a gene: 5. Germline V CDR1 and CDR2: DFQATT, SNEGSKA (reference sequence). CDR3 nucleotide sequence: TGCAGTGCTAGAGATCCCGGGACAGGGGACTACGAGCAGTACTTC. Its translation: CSARDPGTGDYEQYF.

This chain connects TRBV2 to TRBJ2-5, with 8 bases matching TRBD1. V shed 7 bases, J shed 2 bases, and the junction held 9 bases outside the gene matches. The germline V gene encodes CDR1 SNHLY and CDR2 FYNNEI. The CDR3 spans 15 residues. CDR3: CASIGTGRGQETQYF. For the CDR3, the DNA is TGTGCCAGCATCGGGACAGGCCGGGGGCAAGAGACCCAGTACTTC.

This clonotype appeared a few times. The chain recombines TRBV20-1 with TRBJ2-7, with 8 positions matching TRBD2. This CDR3 is 15 amino acids long. CDR1 DFQATT and CDR2 SNEGSKA come from the germline V gene (reference sequence). J lost 2 bases, V lost 2 bases, and 8 bases had no gene match. The CDR3 DNA sequence: TGCAGTGCTAGACGGCTGCTAGCGGGTACCTACGAGCAGTACTTC. Translating gives CSARRLLAGTYEQYF.

This clonotype was counted between two and nine times. This rearrangement joins TRBV5-1 to TRBJ2-1; D possibly corresponds to TRBD2 (6 bases). The CDR3 spans 15 residues. With 4 bases removed from V and 7 bases from J, the gap between germline ends came to 18 bases. Germline V gene data show CDR1 as SGHRS and CDR2 as YFSETQ. For the CDR3, the DNA is TGCGCCAGCAGCCCAATGGAGGTTGGGAGGAATGAGCAGTTCTTC. Its protein is CASSPMEVGRNEQFF.